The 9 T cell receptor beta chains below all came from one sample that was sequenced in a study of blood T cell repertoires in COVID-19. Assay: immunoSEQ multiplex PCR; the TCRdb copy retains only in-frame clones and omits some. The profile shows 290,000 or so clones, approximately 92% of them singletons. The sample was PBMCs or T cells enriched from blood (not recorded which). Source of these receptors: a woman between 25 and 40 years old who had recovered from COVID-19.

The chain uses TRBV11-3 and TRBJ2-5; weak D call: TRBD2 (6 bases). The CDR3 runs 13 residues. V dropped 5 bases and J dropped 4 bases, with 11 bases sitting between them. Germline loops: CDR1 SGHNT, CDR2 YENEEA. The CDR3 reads CASSGSEGETQYF. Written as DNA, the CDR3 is TGTGCCAGCAGCGGTTCGGAGGGAGAGACCCAGTACTTC. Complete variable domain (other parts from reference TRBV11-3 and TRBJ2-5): EAGVVQSPRYKIIEKKQPVAFWCNPISGHNTLYWYLQNLGQGPELLIRYENEEAVDDSQLPKDRFSAERLKGVDSTLKIQPAELGDSAVYLCASSGSEGETQYFGPGTRLLVL.

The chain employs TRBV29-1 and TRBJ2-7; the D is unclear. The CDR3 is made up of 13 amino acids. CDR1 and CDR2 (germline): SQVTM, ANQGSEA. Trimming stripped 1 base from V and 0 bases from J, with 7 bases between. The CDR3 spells CSVEGSSSYEQYF. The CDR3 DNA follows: TGCAGCGTTGAAGGATCTAGCTCCTACGAGCAGTACTTC.

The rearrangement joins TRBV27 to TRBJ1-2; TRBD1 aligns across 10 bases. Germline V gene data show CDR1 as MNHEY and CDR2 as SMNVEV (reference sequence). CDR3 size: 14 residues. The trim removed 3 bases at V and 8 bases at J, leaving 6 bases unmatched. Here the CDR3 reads CASSFTTGGSGYTF. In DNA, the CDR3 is TGTGCCAGCAGTTTCACGACAGGGGGCAGCGGCTACACCTTC.

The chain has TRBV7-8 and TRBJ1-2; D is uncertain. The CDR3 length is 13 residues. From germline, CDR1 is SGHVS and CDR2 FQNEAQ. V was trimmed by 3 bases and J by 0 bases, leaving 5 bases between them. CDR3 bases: TGTGCCAGCAGCTTTCCGGCTAACTATGGCTACACCTTC. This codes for CASSFPANYGYTF.

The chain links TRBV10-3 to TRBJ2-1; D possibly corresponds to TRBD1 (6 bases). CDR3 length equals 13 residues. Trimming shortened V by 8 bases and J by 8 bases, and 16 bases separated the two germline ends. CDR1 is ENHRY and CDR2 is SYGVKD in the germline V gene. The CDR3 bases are TGTGCCATCCGGATGGGCAGGGGCCATGAGCAGTTCTTC. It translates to CAIRMGRGHEQFF.

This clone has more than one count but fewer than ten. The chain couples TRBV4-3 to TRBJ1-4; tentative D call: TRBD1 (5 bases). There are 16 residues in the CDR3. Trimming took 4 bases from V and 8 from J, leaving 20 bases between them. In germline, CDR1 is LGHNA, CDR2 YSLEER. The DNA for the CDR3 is TGCGCCAGCAGCCCACATATGACGGGGGAAGGCGAAAAACTGTTTTTT. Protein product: CASSPHMTGEGEKLFF.

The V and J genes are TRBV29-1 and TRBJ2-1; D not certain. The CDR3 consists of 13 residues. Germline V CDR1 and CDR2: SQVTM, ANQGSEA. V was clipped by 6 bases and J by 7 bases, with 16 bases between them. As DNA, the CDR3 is TGCAGCGTCCCCTTCCACCTCGGGAATGAGCAGTTCTTC. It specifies CSVPFHLGNEQFF.

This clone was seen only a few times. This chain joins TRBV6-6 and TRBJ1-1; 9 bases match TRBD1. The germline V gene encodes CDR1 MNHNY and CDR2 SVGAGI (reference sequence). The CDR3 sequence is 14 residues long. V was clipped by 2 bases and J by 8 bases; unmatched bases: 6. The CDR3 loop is CASSYGGDREEAFF. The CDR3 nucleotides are TGTGCCAGCAGTTACGGGGGGGACAGGGAAGAAGCTTTCTTT.

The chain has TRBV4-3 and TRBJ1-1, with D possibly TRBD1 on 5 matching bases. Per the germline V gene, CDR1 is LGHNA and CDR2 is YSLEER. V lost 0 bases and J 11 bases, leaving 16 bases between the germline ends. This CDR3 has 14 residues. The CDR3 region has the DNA TGCGCCAGCAGCCAAGATGGGCAGGGAGGCGCGGCTTTCTTT. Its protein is CASSQDGQGGAAFF.